Each of the 10 T cell receptor beta chains below was sequenced from the same sample in a study of blood T cell repertoires in COVID-19. Clones were read by immunoSEQ multiplex PCR, and TCRdb kept only the in-frame ones, dropping some. Of about 210,000 clones detected, about 83% appear once; the ten largest clones hold about 6%. The sample consisted of peripheral blood. These receptors originate from a man aged 55 to 70 who had recovered from COVID-19.

This chain uses TRBV2 with TRBJ2-2; the D is unclear. Per the germline V gene, CDR1 is SNHLY and CDR2 is FYNNEI. Trimming removed 5 bases at V and 7 bases at J, with 8 bases between. The CDR3 consists of 12 residues. The CDR3: CASSLSVGELFF. The CDR3 nucleotides read TGTGCCAGCAGTTTGAGTGTCGGGGAGCTGTTTTTT.

Note on this clone: Other DNA sequences in the same sample also yield this CDR3. This rearrangement joins TRBV29-1 to TRBJ1-1; D possibly corresponds to TRBD1 (6 bases). Trimming shortened V by 1 base and J by 1 base, and 7 bases separated the two germline ends. From germline, CDR1 is SQVTM and CDR2 ANQGSEA. The CDR3 has 13 amino acids. The chain's CDR3 is CSVEGRGNTEAFF. DNA for the CDR3: TGCAGCGTTGAAGGCAGGGGGAACACTGAAGCTTTCTTT.

The CDR3 loop reads CASRWSHNEQFF. In nucleotides, the CDR3 is TGTGCCAGCAGGTGGAGCCACAATGAGCAGTTCTTC. V usage is TRBV2 and J usage is TRBJ2-1; D is ambiguous. The V end was cut by 6 bases, the J end by 5 bases, with 8 bases between. Germline-derived CDR1 and CDR2 are SNHLY and FYNNEI. The CDR3 sequence is 12 residues long.

This chain joins TRBV6-1 and TRBJ2-7; TRBD1 agrees at 9 bases. The length of the CDR3 is 16 residues. In germline, CDR1 is MNHNS, CDR2 SASEGT. V trimming: 4 bases; J trimming: 1 base; junction bases outside the gene matches: 8. The CDR3 coding sequence is TGTGCCAGCAGTGGGTGGACAGGGGCCGTTTCCTACGAGCAGTACTTC. As protein: CASSGWTGAVSYEQYF.

The genes are TRBV3-1 (or the pseudogene TRBV3-2) and TRBJ1-2, with a possible D match to TRBD1 (5 bases). The CDR3 consists of 14 residues. Germline CDR1 and CDR2: LGHDT and YNNKEL (reference sequence). V dropped 0 bases and J dropped 7 bases, with 12 bases sitting between them. The CDR3 DNA reads TGTGCCAGCAGCCAAGAAGGGTCCGGGGGTGGCTACACCTTC. It translates to CASSQEGSGGGYTF.

This chain connects TRBV7-3 to TRBJ1-4; possible D gene TRBD1, 5 bases. In germline, CDR1 is SGHTA, CDR2 FQGTGA. Trimming took 2 bases from V and 7 from J, leaving 11 bases between them. The CDR3 is 14 residues long. The CDR3 nucleotides read TGTGCCAGCAGCTTACAGGGTTTCATTGAAAAACTGTTTTTT. Its translation is CASSLQGFIEKLFF. Combining the CDR3 with reference TRBV7-3 and TRBJ1-4 gives the whole variable domain GAGVSQTPSNKVTEKGKYVELRCDPISGHTALYWYRQSLGQGPEFLIYFQGTGAADDSGLPNDRFFAVRPEGSVSTLKIQRTERGDSAVYLCASSLQGFIEKLFFGSGTQLSVL.

The chain joins TRBV24-1 to TRBJ2-1; D might be TRBD1 (5 bases). Trimming pared 2 bases from V and 1 base from J, leaving 23 bases between. The germline gives CDR1 KGHDR, CDR2 SFDVKD. The CDR3 is 20 residues long. CDR3 region: CATSDSSFGALPTSYNEQFF. Here the CDR3 DNA reads TGTGCCACCAGTGATTCCTCCTTTGGGGCCTTACCTACTTCCTACAATGAGCAGTTCTTC.

J is TRBJ2-7 and V is TRBV6-5; 14 bases map to TRBD2. V shed 6 bases and J 5 bases; nucleotides not matched to a gene: 6. The CDR3 spans 15 residues. Per the germline V gene, CDR1 is MNHEY and CDR2 is SVGAGI. CDR3 nucleotides: TGTGCCAGCAGGTCGGGACTAGCGGGAGCAAACGAGCAGTACTTC. Amino acids: CASRSGLAGANEQYF.

The gene calls are TRBV6-2 or TRBV6-3 and TRBJ1-2; D uncertain. Germline CDR1 MNHEY, CDR2 SVGEGT. This CDR3 is built from 14 residues. V lost 0 bases, J lost 1 base, and 6 bases lay in between. The CDR3 bases are TGTGCCAGCAGTTACTCCGGGTATAACTATGGCTACACCTTC. The encoded protein is CASSYSGYNYGYTF.

V and J are TRBV2 and TRBJ2-1; the D gene is possibly TRBD2 (6 bases). Germline CDR1 and CDR2: SNHLY and FYNNEI. The CDR3 consists of 15 residues. Trimming took 3 bases from V and 2 from J, leaving 11 bases between them. CDR3 nucleotide sequence: TGTGCCAGCAGTGACGGTAGCGGAACCTACAATGAGCAGTTCTTC. The encoded protein is CASSDGSGTYNEQFF.